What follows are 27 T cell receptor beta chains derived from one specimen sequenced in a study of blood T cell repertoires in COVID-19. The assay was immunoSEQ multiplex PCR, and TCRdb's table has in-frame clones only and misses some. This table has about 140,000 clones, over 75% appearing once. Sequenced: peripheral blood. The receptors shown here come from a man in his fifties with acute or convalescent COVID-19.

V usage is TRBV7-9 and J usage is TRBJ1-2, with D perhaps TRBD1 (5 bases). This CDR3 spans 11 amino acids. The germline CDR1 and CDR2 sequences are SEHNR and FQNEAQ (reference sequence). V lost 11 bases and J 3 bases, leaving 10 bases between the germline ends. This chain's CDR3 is CAVLGDYGYTF. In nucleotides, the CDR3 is TGTGCCGTCCTAGGGGACTATGGCTACACCTTC.

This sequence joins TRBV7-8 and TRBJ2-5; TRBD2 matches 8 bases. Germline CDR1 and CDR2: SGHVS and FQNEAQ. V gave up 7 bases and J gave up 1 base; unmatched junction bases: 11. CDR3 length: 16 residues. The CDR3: CASTPYGGGLQETQYF. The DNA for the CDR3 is TGTGCCAGCACCCCCTATGGCGGGGGGCTCCAAGAGACCCAGTACTTC. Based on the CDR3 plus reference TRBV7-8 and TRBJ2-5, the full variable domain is GAGVSQSPRYKVAKRGQDVALRCDPISGHVSLFWYQQALGQGPEFLTYFQNEAQLDKSGLPSDRFFAERPEGSVSTLKIQRTQQEDSAVYLCASTPYGGGLQETQYFGPGTRLLVL.

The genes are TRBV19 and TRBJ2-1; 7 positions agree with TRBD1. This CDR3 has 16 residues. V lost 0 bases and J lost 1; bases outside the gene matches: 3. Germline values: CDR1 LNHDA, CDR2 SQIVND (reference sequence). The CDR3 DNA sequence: TGTGCCAGTAGTATAGATAGGGGGCTATCCTACAATGAGCAGTTCTTC. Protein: CASSIDRGLSYNEQFF. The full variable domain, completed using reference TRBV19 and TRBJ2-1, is DGGITQSPKYLFRKEGQNVTLSCEQNLNHDAMYWYRQDPGQGLRLIYYSQIVNDFQKGDIAEGYSVSREKKESFPLTVTSAQKNPTAFYLCASSIDRGLSYNEQFFGPGTRLTVL.

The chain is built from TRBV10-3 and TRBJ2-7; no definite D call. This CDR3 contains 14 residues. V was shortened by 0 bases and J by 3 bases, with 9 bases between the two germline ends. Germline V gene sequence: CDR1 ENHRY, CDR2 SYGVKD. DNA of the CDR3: TGTGCCATCAGTGAGTCGACTCGAAGCTACGAGCAGTACTTC. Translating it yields CAISESTRSYEQYF.

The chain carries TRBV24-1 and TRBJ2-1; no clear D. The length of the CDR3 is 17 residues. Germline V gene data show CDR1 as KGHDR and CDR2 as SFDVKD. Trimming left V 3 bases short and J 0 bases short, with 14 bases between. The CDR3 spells CATSDPPDSSSYNEQFF. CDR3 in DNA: TGTGCCACCAGTGATCCGCCAGACTCGAGCTCCTACAATGAGCAGTTCTTC.

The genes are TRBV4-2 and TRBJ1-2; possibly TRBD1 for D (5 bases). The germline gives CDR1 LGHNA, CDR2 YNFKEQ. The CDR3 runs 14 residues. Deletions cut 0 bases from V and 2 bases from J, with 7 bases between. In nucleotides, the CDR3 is TGTGCCAGCAGCCAAGATGACAGAAACTATGGCTACACCTTC. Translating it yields CASSQDDRNYGYTF.

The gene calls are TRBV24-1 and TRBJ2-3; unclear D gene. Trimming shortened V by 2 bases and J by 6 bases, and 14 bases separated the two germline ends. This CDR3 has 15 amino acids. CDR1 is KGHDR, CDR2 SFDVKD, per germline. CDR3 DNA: TGTGCCACCAGTGATTCCCTCCGGATCGGGGATACGCAGTATTTT. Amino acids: CATSDSLRIGDTQYF.

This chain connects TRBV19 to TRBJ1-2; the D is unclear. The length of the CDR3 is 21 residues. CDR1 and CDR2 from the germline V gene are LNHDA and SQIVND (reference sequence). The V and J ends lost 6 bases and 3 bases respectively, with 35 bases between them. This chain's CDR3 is CASRYNPGGWSRRLFDYGYTF. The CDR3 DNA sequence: TGTGCCAGTAGATATAACCCCGGAGGATGGTCTAGAAGGCTTTTCGACTATGGCTACACCTTC.

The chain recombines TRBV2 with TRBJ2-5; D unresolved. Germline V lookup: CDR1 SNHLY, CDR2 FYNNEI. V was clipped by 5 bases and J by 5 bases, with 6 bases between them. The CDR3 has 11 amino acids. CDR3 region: CASSRIETQYF. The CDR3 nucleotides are TGTGCCAGCAGTCGTATTGAGACCCAGTACTTC. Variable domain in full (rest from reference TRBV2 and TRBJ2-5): EPEVTQTPSHQVTQMGQEVILRCVPISNHLYFYWYRQILGQKVEFLVSFYNNEISEKSEIFDDQFSVERPDGSNFTLKIRSTKLEDSAMYFCASSRIETQYFGPGTRLLVL.

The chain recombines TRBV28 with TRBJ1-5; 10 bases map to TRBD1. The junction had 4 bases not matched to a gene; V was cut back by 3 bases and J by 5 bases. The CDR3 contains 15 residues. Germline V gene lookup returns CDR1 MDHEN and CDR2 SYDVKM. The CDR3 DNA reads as TGTGCCAGCAGTTTCGGGACAGGGGCTCATCAGCCCCAGCATTTT. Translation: CASSFGTGAHQPQHF.

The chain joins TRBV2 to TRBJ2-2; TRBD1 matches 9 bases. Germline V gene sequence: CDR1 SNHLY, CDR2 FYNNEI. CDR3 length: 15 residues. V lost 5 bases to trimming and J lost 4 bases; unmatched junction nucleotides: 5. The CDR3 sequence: CASSLRDRVTGELFF. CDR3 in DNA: TGTGCCAGCAGTCTCCGGGACAGGGTCACCGGGGAGCTGTTTTTT.

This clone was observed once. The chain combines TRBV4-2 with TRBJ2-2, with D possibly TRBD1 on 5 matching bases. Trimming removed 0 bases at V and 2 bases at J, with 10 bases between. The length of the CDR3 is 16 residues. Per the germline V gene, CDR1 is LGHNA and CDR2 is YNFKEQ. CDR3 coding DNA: TGTGCCAGCAGCCAAGACAGGACACTTAACACCGGGGAGCTGTTTTTT. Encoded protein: CASSQDRTLNTGELFF.

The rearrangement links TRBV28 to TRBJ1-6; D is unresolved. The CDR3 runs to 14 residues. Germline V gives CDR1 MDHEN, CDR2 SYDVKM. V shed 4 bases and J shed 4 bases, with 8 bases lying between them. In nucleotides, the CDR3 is TGTGCCAGCAGTTCCCAGGTTTATAATTCACCCCTCCACTTT. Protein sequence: CASSSQVYNSPLHF.

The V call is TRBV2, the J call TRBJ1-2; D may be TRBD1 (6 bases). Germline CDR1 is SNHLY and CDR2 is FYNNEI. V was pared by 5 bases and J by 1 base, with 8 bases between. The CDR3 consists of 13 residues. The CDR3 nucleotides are TGTGCCAGCAGTCCGGACAGTAACTATGGCTACACCTTC. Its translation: CASSPDSNYGYTF.

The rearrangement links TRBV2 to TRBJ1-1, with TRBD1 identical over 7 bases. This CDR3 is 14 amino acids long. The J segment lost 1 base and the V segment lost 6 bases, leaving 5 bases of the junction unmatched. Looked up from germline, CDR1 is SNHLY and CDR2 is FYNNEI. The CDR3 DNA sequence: TGTGCCAGCAGCTTTACAGGGGAGAACACTGAAGCTTTCTTT. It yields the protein CASSFTGENTEAFF.

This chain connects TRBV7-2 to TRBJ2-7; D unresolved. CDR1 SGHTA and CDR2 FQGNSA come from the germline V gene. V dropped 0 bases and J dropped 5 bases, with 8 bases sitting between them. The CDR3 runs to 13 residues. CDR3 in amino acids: CASSLASNHEQYF. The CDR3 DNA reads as TGTGCCAGCAGCTTAGCGTCTAACCACGAGCAGTACTTC.

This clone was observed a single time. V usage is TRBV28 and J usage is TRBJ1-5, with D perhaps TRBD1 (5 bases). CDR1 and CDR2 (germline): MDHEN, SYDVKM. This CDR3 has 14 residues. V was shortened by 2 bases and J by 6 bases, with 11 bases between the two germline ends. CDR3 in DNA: TGTGCCAGCAGTTTAGTCAGGGTAACTCAGCCCCAGCATTTT. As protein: CASSLVRVTQPQHF.

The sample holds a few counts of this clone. The CDR3 loop reads CASSKGTGPGYNSPLHF. CDR3 nucleotide sequence: TGTGCCAGCAGCAAAGGAACAGGGCCCGGATATAATTCACCCCTCCACTTT. The chain combines TRBV21-1 with TRBJ1-6; the table gives TRBD1 as D, unverified against the DNA. TRBV21-1 is a pseudogene locus. The CDR3 is 17 amino acids.

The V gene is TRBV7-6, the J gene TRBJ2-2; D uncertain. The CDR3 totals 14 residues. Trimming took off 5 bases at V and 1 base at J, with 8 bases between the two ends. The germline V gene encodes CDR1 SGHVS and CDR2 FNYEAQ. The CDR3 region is CASSPNRNTGELFF. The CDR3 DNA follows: TGTGCCAGCAGCCCAAACAGGAACACCGGGGAGCTGTTTTTT. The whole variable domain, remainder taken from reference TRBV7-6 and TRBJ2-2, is GAGVSQSPRYKVTKRGQDVALRCDPISGHVSLYWYRQALGQGPEFLTYFNYEAQQDKSGLPNDRFSAERPEGSISTLTIQRTEQRDSAMYRCASSPNRNTGELFFGEGSRLTVL.

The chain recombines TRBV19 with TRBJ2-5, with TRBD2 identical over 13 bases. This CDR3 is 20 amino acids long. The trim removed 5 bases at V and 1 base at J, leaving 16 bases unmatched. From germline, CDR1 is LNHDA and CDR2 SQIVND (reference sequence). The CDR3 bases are TGTGCCAGTAGTCCCCGTCGGACTAGCGGGAGCCGAGCCGTCCAAGAGACCCAGTACTTC. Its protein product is CASSPRRTSGSRAVQETQYF.

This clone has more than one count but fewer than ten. The CDR3 DNA reads TGTGCCAGCAGTCTCACCCGACAGTTTACTGAAGCTTTCTTT. Translation: CASSLTRQFTEAFF. V usage is TRBV27 and J usage is TRBJ1-1, with D possibly being TRBD1 (5 bases). Between the trimmed V and J ends, which lost 5 bases and 5 bases, there was a span of 15 bases. The CDR3 spans 14 residues. The germline V gene encodes CDR1 MNHEY and CDR2 SMNVEV (reference sequence).

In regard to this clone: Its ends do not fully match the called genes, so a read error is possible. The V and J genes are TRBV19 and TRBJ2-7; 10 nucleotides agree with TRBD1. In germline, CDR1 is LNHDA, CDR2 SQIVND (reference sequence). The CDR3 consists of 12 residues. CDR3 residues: CASSTATGGLRF. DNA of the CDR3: TGTGCCAGTAGTACCGCGACAGGGGGCCTGCGGTTC.

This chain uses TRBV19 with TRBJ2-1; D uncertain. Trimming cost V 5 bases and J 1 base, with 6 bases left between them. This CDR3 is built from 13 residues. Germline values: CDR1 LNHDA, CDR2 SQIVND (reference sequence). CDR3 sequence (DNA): TGTGCCAGTAGTTCACAGTCCTACAATGAGCAGTTCTTC. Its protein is CASSSQSYNEQFF.

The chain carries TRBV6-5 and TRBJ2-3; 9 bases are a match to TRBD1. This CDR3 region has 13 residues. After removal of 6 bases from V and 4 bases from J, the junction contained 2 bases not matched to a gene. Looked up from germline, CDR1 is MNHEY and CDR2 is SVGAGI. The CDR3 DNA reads TGTGCCAGCAGGAGACAGGGGGCAGATACGCAGTATTTT. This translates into CASRRQGADTQYF.

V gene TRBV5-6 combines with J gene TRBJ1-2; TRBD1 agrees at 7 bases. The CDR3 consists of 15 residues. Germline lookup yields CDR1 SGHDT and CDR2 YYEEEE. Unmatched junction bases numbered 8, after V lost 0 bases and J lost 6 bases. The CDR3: CASSLGRLGGDGYTF. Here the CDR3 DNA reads TGTGCCAGCAGCTTGGGTCGGTTAGGGGGCGATGGCTACACCTTC.

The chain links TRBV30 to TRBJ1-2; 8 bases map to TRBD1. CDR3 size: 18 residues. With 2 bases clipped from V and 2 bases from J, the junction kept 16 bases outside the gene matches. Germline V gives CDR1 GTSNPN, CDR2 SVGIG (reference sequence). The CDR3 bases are TGTGCCTGGAGTTCCTTCCACCGACGACAGGGGCAAAACTATGGCTACACCTTC. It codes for CAWSSFHRRQGQNYGYTF. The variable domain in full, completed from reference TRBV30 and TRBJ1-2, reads SQTIHQWPATLVQPVGSPLSLECTVEGTSNPNLYWYRQAAGRGLQLLFYSVGIGQISSEVPQNLSASRPQDRQFILSSKKLLLSDSGFYLCAWSSFHRRQGQNYGYTFGSGTRLTVV.

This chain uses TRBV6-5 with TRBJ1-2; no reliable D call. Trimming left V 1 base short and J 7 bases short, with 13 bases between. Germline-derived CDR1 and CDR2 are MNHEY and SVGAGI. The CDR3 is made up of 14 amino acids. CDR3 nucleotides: TGTGCCAGCAGTTACTACCCGGAGGGAGGTGGCTACACCTTC. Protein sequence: CASSYYPEGGGYTF.